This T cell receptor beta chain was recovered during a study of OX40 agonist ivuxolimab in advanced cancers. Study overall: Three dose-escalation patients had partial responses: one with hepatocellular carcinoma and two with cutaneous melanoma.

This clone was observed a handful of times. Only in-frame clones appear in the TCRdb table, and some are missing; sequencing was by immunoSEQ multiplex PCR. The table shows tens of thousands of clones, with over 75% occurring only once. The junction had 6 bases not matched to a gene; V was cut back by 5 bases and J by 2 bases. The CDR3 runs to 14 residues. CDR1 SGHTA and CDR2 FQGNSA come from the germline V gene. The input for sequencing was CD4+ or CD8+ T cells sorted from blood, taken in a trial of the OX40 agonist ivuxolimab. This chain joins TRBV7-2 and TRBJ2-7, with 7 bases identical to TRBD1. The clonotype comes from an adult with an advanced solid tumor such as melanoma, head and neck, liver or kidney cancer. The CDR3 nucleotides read TGTGCCAGCAGCCCAGGGGGATTCCCCTACGAGCAGTACTTC. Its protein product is CASSPGGFPYEQYF.